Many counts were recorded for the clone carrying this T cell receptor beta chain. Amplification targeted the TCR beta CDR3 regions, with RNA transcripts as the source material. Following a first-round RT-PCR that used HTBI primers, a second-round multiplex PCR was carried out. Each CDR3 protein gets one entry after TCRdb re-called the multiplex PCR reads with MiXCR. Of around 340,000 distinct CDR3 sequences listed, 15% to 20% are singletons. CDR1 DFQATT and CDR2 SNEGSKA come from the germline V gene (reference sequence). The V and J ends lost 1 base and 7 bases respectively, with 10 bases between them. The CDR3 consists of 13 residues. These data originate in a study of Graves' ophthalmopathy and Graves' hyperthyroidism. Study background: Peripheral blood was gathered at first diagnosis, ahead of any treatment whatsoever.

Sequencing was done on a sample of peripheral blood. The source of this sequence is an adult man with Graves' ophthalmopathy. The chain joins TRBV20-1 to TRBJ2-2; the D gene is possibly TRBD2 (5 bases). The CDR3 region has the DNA TGCAGTGCTAGAGGGGAGTGGGGCGGGGAGCTGTTTTTT. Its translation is CSARGEWGGELFF.